This T cell receptor beta chain comes out of a study of cytomegalovirus exposure and HLA in healthy donors. When sampled, the donors appeared nominally healthy, though they likely had unrecorded immune exposures. This clone showed up just a few times. Its antigen is unidentified. Study findings and constraints: It emerged from a later analysis that several of the most significant clusters appeared to be linked to common viral pathogens.

PCR used 60 Vbeta primers and 13 Jbeta primers. The assay was immunoSEQ multiplex PCR, and TCRdb's table has in-frame clones only and misses some. The table records about 120,000 clones, around a tenth of them present only once. The germline gives CDR1 SGDLS, CDR2 YYNGEE. The length of the CDR3 is 15 residues. J gave up 3 bases and V 4 bases, and 5 bases lay outside the gene matches. The chain is built from TRBV9 and TRBJ2-2; TRBD1 agrees at 8 bases. Sequences were obtained from PBMCs. The receptor was isolated from a man in his thirties or forties in good health and CMV-seronegative. CDR3 sequence reads: CASSTRTGYTGELFF. The CDR3 DNA reads as TGTGCCAGCAGCACCCGGACAGGGTACACCGGGGAGCTGTTTTTT.